Here is one T cell receptor beta chain with its context. The antigen remains undetermined. PCR was performed a second time for about 7 to 11 cycles using a sample-barcoded 5' primer and a J-beta primer mix. One entry per CDR3 protein, called by TCRdb with MiXCR from the 5' RACE reads. This table holds 550,000 to 800,000 distinct CDR3 sequences, around 21% found once. This entry comes from a study of blood T cells in healthy people across ages. As for the study in general: In model experiments, template switching was able to capture about one barcoded beta molecule for every two T cells that were present. The study's findings and limits: Among T cells, TCR beta diversity per million cells dropped roughly linearly as age rose. The study regarded diversity estimates from one million T cells as underestimates.

The trim removed 7 bases at V and 9 bases at J, leaving 11 bases unmatched. This CDR3 comprises 14 residues. Sequenced sample: blood. This receptor was taken from a man in his 70s in good health. The V gene is TRBV12-3 or TRBV12-4, the J gene TRBJ1-3; 8 positions agree with TRBD1. CDR3 sequence reads: CASISTGAQPTIYF. The CDR3 nucleotides are TGTGCCAGCATCTCGACAGGGGCTCAACCCACCATATATTTT.